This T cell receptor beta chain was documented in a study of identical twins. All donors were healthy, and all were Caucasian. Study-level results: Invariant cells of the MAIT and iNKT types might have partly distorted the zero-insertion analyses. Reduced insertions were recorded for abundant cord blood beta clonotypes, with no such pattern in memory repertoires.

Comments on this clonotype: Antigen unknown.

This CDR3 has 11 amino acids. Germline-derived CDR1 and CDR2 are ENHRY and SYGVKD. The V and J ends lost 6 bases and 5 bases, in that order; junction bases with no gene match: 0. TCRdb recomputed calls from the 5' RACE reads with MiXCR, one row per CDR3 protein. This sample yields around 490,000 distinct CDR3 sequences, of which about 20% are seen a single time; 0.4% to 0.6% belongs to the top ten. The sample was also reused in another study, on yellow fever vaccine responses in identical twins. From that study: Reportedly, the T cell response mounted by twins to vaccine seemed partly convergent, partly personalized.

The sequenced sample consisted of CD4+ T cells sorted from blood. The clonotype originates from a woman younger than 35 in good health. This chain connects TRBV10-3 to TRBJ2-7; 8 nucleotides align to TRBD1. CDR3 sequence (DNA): TGTGCCATCAGGACAGGGGACGAGCAGTACTTC. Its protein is CAIRTGDEQYF.